Below, 9 T cell receptor beta chains from the same sample are listed, as sequenced in a study of beta chain features in type 1 diabetes. cDNA synthesis used the whole RNA isolate, giving expressed TCRB sequences. The data were produced by immunoSEQ multiplex PCR, yet TCRdb's version contains in-frame clones alone and is incomplete. The table includes about 40,000 clones, approximately 50% detected once. Sequenced input: central memory CD4+ T cells from blood. The receptor set was obtained from a young woman in good health.

The CDR3 coding sequence is TGTGCCAGCAGGACTTACATACGCCGCCCCACCGGGGAGCTGTTTTTT. This gives the protein CASRTYIRRPTGELFF. The chain employs TRBV27 and TRBJ2-2; D is unclear. Trimming removed 6 bases from V and 4 bases from J, with 18 bases in between. The germline CDR1 and CDR2 sequences are MNHEY and SMNVEV (reference sequence). CDR3 length: 16 amino acids.

The CDR3 spells CASSPFSGGGTDTQYF. CDR3 DNA sequence: TGCGCCAGCAGCCCATTTTCGGGAGGAGGGACAGATACGCAGTATTTT. The rearrangement links TRBV5-1 to TRBJ2-3; 7 positions agree with TRBD2. V trimming: 4 bases; J trimming: 3 bases; junction bases outside the gene matches: 11. Germline V lookup: CDR1 SGHRS, CDR2 YFSETQ. This CDR3 has 16 amino acids.

The rearrangement joins TRBV19 to TRBJ1-6; 9 bases fit TRBD1. The CDR3 runs to 15 residues. The V segment lost 5 bases and the J segment 8 bases; nucleotides outside the gene matches: 7. The germline gives CDR1 LNHDA, CDR2 SQIVND (reference sequence). The CDR3: CASSLHRDRDSPLHF. CDR3 bases: TGTGCCAGTAGTCTGCACCGGGACAGGGATTCACCCCTCCACTTT.

The chain joins TRBV7-9 to TRBJ2-6, with TRBD1 identical over 7 bases. CDR1 and CDR2 (germline): SEHNR, FQNEAQ (reference sequence). The ends lost 4 bases at V and 0 bases at J; junction bases unmatched: 12. This CDR3 has 19 residues. The CDR3 is CASSSRGQYKSSGANVLTF. The CDR3 region has the DNA TGTGCCAGCAGCTCCAGGGGACAGTACAAATCCTCTGGGGCCAACGTCCTGACTTTC.

This chain links TRBV6-4 with TRBJ1-2; D perhaps matches TRBD1 (6 bases). The CDR3 extends over 13 amino acids. Trimming cost V 6 bases and J 4 bases, with 12 bases left between them. Germline V lookup: CDR1 MRHNA, CDR2 SNTAGT. The DNA for the CDR3 is TGTGCCAGCAGCCAGGGGCCTTCCTATGGCTACACCTTC. Encoded protein: CASSQGPSYGYTF.

V usage is TRBV6-1 and J usage is TRBJ1-1, with 8 nucleotides matching TRBD1. Germline V gives CDR1 MNHNS, CDR2 SASEGT. This CDR3 comprises 17 residues. Losses at the gene ends were 4 bases for V and 4 bases for J; bases not matched to a gene: 14. The CDR3 bases are TGTGCCAGCAGTGCGTTATGGACAGGGATCGTCGGCACTGAAGCTTTCTTT. This sequence encodes CASSALWTGIVGTEAFF.

The table lists this clone with a few counts. The genes are TRBV10-3 and TRBJ2-4, with TRBD2 matching over 13 bases. This CDR3 spans 20 amino acids. Per germline, CDR1 ENHRY and CDR2 SYGVKD. V lost 0 bases, J lost 3 bases, and 11 bases stayed unmatched. CDR3 sequence reads: CAISESGLAGAPRDKNIQYF. DNA of the CDR3: TGTGCCATCAGTGAGTCCGGACTAGCGGGAGCCCCCAGGGACAAAAACATTCAGTACTTC.

This clone was recorded a few times. The rearrangement joins TRBV18 to TRBJ2-7; TRBD2 matches 11 bases. Per the germline V gene, CDR1 is KGHSH and CDR2 is LQKENI. The V gene end was trimmed by 3 bases and the J gene end by 2 bases; junction bases not matched to a gene: 9. The CDR3 contains 17 residues. CDR3 residues: CASSPNSGRASTYEQYF. The CDR3 DNA is TGTGCCAGCTCACCTAATAGCGGGAGGGCCTCGACCTACGAGCAGTACTTC.

V is TRBV30 and J is TRBJ2-2; the match to TRBD1 covers 10 bases. Germline V gene sequence: CDR1 GTSNPN, CDR2 SVGIG (reference sequence). The length of the CDR3 is 18 residues. With 3 bases clipped from V and 3 bases from J, the junction kept 13 bases outside the gene matches. DNA of the CDR3: TGTGCCTGGAGCGCCGGGACAGGGGACACCGCGGACACCGGGGAGCTGTTTTTT. This translates into CAWSAGTGDTADTGELFF.